The entry below describes one T cell receptor beta chain. Its antigen is unknown. Base qualities are not at hand, and no much larger clone is one base apart. The collaborating institutions used their own protocols to collect whole blood in K2EDTA tubes. For TCRbeta analysis, collaborator samples were shipped as frozen whole blood, as isolated PBMCs, or as DNA extracted from either sample type. CDR1 and CDR2 are read off the germline V gene as SGHTA and FQGNSA. Taken from cysteine to phenylalanine, the CDR3 has 16 residues. The sequence is cut down to CDR3 DNA, 48 bases in frame from base 1. Unmatched junction bases come to 5, with V trimmed by 1 base and J by 4 bases. The immunoSEQ Assay, a bias-controlled multiplex PCR, was used to amplify TCRbeta CDR3 regions from genomic DNA. In the paper's pipeline: Nucleated cell counts per sample were estimated from amplification of reference gene primers within the assay. To quantify the absolute abundance of each unique TCRbeta CDR3 rearrangement, sequence reads were collapsed and filtered. For each sample, productive Simpson clonality was calculated as the square root of Simpson's diversity index over productive rearrangements. Held by TCRdb, this immuneACCESS table contains in-frame sequences only and omits some clones. Under half of the omission traces to an unresolved V gene where checked; the cause of the rest is unknown. V, J and clone size are those of that table, while D and trimming were read from the DNA. Within this sample are tens of thousands of clones, with over 75% of them counted one time only. Roughly 5.3% of the sample lies in the top ten.

This sample is drawn from a study of blood T cell repertoires in COVID-19 (dated by TCRdb to about 2020). The study in broad terms: Collaborator samples came from the United States, Italy and Spain and covered acute and convalescent phases of COVID-19. The prospective study material was composed of cDNA or gDNA derived from T cells, B-cell-depleted T cells, or PBMCs. Deeply sampled blood TCRbeta repertoires from subjects exposed to, actively infected with, or recovered from COVID-19 were included in the dataset. A freely available public database, intended as a resource for researchers studying the immune response to SARS-CoV-2, is where the repertoires were released. The samples were drawn from two sources: the first 160 participants of the ongoing ImmuneRACE study, and over 950 subjects contributed by 6 global collaborators. The sample metadata nearly always contained a de-identified subject ID, COVID-19 status, age in years and sex. Where available, HLA class I and class II types were taken from metadata supplied by the sample provider and were not determined by assay-based typing. Study-wide conclusions, independent of this receptor: How much clinical and demographic metadata was included differed by source and by participant, and the metadata was provided uncurated.

The sequence was obtained from a man at least 80 years old in a cohort sampled during active COVID-19. This receptor chain uses TRBV7-2 and TRBJ2-2; 8 middle bases align to TRBD2. The material sequenced was peripheral blood. The sequenced DNA is TGTGCCAGCAGCTTAGTTTTCGGGAGGGCCACCGGGGAGCTGTTTTTT. Its coded protein is CASSLVFGRATGELFF.